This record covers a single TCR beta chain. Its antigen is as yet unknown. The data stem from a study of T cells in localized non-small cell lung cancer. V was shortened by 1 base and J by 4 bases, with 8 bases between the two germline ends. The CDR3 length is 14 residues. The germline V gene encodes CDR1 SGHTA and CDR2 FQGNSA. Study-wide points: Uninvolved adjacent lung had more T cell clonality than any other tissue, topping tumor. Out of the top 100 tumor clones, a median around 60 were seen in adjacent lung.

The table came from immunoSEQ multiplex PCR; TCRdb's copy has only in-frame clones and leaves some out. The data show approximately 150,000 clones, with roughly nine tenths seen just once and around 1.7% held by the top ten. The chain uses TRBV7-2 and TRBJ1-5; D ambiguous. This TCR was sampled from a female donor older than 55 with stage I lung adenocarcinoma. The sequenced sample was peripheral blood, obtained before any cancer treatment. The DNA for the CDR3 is TGTGCCAGCAGCTTAGGGGGAGGAAATCAGCCCCAGCATTTT. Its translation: CASSLGGGNQPQHF.